A single sample is the source of the 24 T cell receptor beta chains below, sequenced in a study of blood T cells in healthy people across ages. A second PCR, run for about 7 to 11 cycles, used a sample-barcoded 5' primer plus a J-beta primer mix. TCRdb itself ran the 5' RACE reads through MiXCR, one entry per CDR3 protein. Found here are about 590,000 distinct CDR3 sequences, about 30% of them singletons; the top ten hold around a sixth. The sample taken for sequencing was blood. The source is a woman of 80 years or more in good health.

The V gene is TRBV15, the J gene TRBJ2-3, with TRBD2 matching over 9 bases. The germline V gene encodes CDR1 LNHNV and CDR2 YYDKDF (reference sequence). V dropped 2 bases and J dropped 7; count of bases not matched to a gene: 13. The CDR3 runs 17 residues. For the CDR3, the DNA is TGTGCCACCAGCAGATACGCCGCCGGACTAGCGAGAAATACGCAGTATTTT. Amino acid sequence: CATSRYAAGLARNTQYF. Drawing the rest from reference TRBV15 and TRBJ2-3, the complete variable domain is DAMVIQNPRYQVTQFGKPVTLSCSQTLNHNVMYWYQQKSSQAPKLLFHYYDKDFNNEADTPDNFQSRRPNTSFCFLDIRSPGLGDTAMYLCATSRYAAGLARNTQYFGPGTRLTVL.

The sample holds many counts of this clonotype. V gene TRBV6-5 combines with J gene TRBJ1-2; TRBD1 aligns across 8 bases. The CDR3 loop spans 14 amino acids. V gave up 5 bases and J gave up 3 bases; unmatched junction bases: 5. Germline CDR1 is MNHEY and CDR2 is SVGAGI. This CDR3 reads CASSAGGLDYGYTF. CDR3 DNA: TGTGCCAGCAGTGCAGGGGGCCTCGACTATGGCTACACCTTC.

This clonotype was seen ten or more times. The V call is TRBV7-8, the J call TRBJ1-1, with TRBD1 as a possible D gene (5 bases). Germline lookup yields CDR1 SGHVS and CDR2 FQNEAQ. Trimming removed 0 bases at V and 7 bases at J, with 9 bases between. This CDR3 spans 13 amino acids. CDR3 DNA sequence: TGTGCCAGCAGCTTAGCGGGAAGGGGTGAAGCTTTCTTT. Its translation: CASSLAGRGEAFF. Together with reference TRBV7-8 and TRBJ1-1, the CDR3 gives the full variable domain: GAGVSQSPRYKVAKRGQDVALRCDPISGHVSLFWYQQALGQGPEFLTYFQNEAQLDKSGLPSDRFFAERPEGSVSTLKIQRTQQEDSAVYLCASSLAGRGEAFFGQGTRLTVV.

The chain combines TRBV11-2 with TRBJ2-7, with D uncertain. Germline CDR1 and CDR2: SGHAT and FQNNGV. Trimming shortened V by 3 bases and J by 0 bases, and 6 bases separated the two germline ends. This CDR3 has 13 residues. CDR3 sequence (DNA): TGTGCCAGCAGCTTGGCACTCTCCTACGAGCAGTACTTC. Protein product: CASSLALSYEQYF.

This clonotype occurred many times. The gene calls are TRBV6-1 and TRBJ2-7; 13 bases are shared with TRBD2. The CDR3 covers 15 residues. The V segment lost 4 bases and the J segment 6 bases; nucleotides outside the gene matches: 6. The V gene's germline CDR1 is MNHNS and CDR2 SASEGT. CDR3: CASSVLGLAGSEQYF. CDR3 in DNA: TGTGCCAGCAGTGTCCTGGGACTAGCGGGGAGCGAGCAGTACTTC.

CDR3 sequence: CASSLGPGGVAKNIQYF. CDR3 DNA: TGTGCCAGCAGCTTAGGTCCAGGGGGCGTAGCCAAAAACATTCAGTACTTC. This chain joins TRBV7-3 and TRBJ2-4, with 8 bases aligning to TRBD1. Looked up from germline, CDR1 is SGHTA and CDR2 is FQGTGA. J lost 0 bases, V lost 2 bases, and 6 bases had no gene match. There are 17 residues in the CDR3.

In DNA form, the CDR3 reads TGTGCCAGCAGCCCTCGTGGGGGAGCGGTGATATACGAGCAGTACTTC. Amino acids: CASSPRGGAVIYEQYF. This chain links TRBV7-2 with TRBJ2-5; D possibly matches TRBD1 or TRBD2 (5 bases each). TRBJ2-7 matches the DNA end more closely, so the J call is doubtful. The CDR3 runs 16 residues. Germline values: CDR1 SGHTA, CDR2 FQGNSA.

This clonotype was counted ten times or more. This chain uses TRBV20-1 with TRBJ2-5; 8 bases line up with TRBD2. The CDR3 is 14 residues long. The ends lost 5 bases at V and 2 bases at J; junction bases unmatched: 7. The V gene's germline CDR1 is DFQATT and CDR2 SNEGSKA (reference sequence). The CDR3 here is CSAHGGAFQETQYF. CDR3 DNA: TGCAGTGCTCACGGGGGGGCGTTTCAAGAGACCCAGTACTTC.

The chain employs TRBV20-1 and TRBJ1-2; D remains ambiguous. The germline gives CDR1 DFQATT, CDR2 SNEGSKA (reference sequence). This CDR3 spans 12 amino acids. Trimming took off 3 bases at V and 6 bases at J, with 11 bases between the two ends. CDR3 nucleotide sequence: TGCAGTGCTAGTGCCGGAACAAATGGCTACACCTTC. Protein sequence: CSASAGTNGYTF.

This CDR3 is CASSITNTGELFF. In DNA form, the CDR3 reads TGTGCCAGCAGCATCACGAACACCGGGGAGCTGTTTTTT. V gene TRBV7-3 combines with J gene TRBJ2-2, with D hard to call. The CDR3 extends over 13 amino acids. V lost 5 bases and J lost 0, with 4 bases in between. Germline-derived CDR1 and CDR2 are SGHTA and FQGTGA.

Ten or more counts support this clonotype. This rearrangement joins TRBV10-3 to TRBJ2-7; D gene uncertain. The V and J ends lost 4 bases and 3 bases respectively, with 10 bases between them. CDR3 length: 13 amino acids. Germline lookup yields CDR1 ENHRY and CDR2 SYGVKD. DNA for the CDR3: TGTGCCATCAGTGTAGGCACAGACTACGAGCAGTACTTC. Residues: CAISVGTDYEQYF.

This clonotype was detected many times. This rearrangement joins TRBV7-8 to TRBJ1-2; no clear D gene. The ends were cut back, 7 bases at V and 8 bases at J, with 26 bases in the middle. This CDR3 spans 16 amino acids. Germline assignment: CDR1 SGHVS and CDR2 FQNEAQ. CDR3 coding DNA: TGTGCCAGCATCCAGCTTACCGGTCCTCGTCTCCAAGGCTACACCTTC. This encodes CASIQLTGPRLQGYTF.

CDR3 amino acids: CSASGGFTEAFF. As DNA, the CDR3 is TGCAGTGCTAGTGGGGGGTTCACTGAAGCTTTCTTT. The chain is built from TRBV20-1 and TRBJ1-1, with D possibly being TRBD1 (5 bases). The ends were cut back, 3 bases at V and 4 bases at J, with 9 bases in the middle. CDR1 DFQATT and CDR2 SNEGSKA come from the germline V gene (reference sequence). This CDR3 region has 12 residues.

CDR3 coding DNA: TGTGCCAGCAGCGGGGACAGGGGGGCTGGCTACACCTTC. Protein product: CASSGDRGAGYTF. The chain combines TRBV7-2 with TRBJ1-2; 11 bases agree with TRBD1. Germline loops: CDR1 SGHTA, CDR2 FQGNSA. V shed 5 bases and J 7 bases; nucleotides not matched to a gene: 3. This CDR3 has 13 amino acids.

This clonotype was seen repeatedly, ten times or more. The rearrangement uses TRBV5-1 and TRBJ2-5; D remains unclear. The V gene's germline CDR1 is SGHRS and CDR2 YFSETQ. This CDR3 spans 13 amino acids. Trimming cost V 0 bases and J 5 bases, with 8 bases left between them. The CDR3 region has the DNA TGCGCCAGCAGCTTGGAGGGCTTCGAGACCCAGTACTTC. Encoded protein: CASSLEGFETQYF. The variable domain in full, with the rest retrieved from reference TRBV5-1 and TRBJ2-5, is KAGVTQTPRYLIKTRGQQVTLSCSPISGHRSVSWYQQTPGQGLQFLFEYFSETQRNKGNFPGRFSGRQFSNSRSEMNVSTLELGDSALYLCASSLEGFETQYFGPGTRLLVL.

This clonotype has more than one count but fewer than ten. This may stem from a read error, because a much larger clone lies one nucleotide away. The J gene is TRBJ2-2, the V gene TRBV7-2; the D gene is possibly TRBD2 (5 bases). Germline assignment: CDR1 SGHTA and CDR2 FQGNSA. CDR3 length: 15 residues. The CDR3 loop is CASSLVRRNTGERFF. CDR3 DNA: TGTGCCAGCAGCTTAGTCCGGAGGAACACCGGGGAGCGGTTTTTT.

On this clonotype itself: This sequence may be a read error, since a much larger clone differs from it by one base. The V and J genes are TRBV2 and TRBJ2-1; the D call may be TRBD1 or TRBD2 (6 bases each). Germline-derived CDR1 and CDR2 are SNHLY and FYNNEI. The CDR3 extends over 14 amino acids. CDR3 region: CASSTVTRGDERFF. The CDR3 DNA reads TGTGCCAGCAGTACCGTAACGAGGGGGGATGAGCGGTTCTTC.

This clonotype was recorded at least ten times. This sequence joins TRBV7-2 and TRBJ2-7; TRBD2 might be the D (6 bases). The CDR3 consists of 17 residues. V dropped 2 bases and J dropped 2 bases, with 19 bases sitting between them. The germline V gene has CDR1 SGHTA and CDR2 FQGNSA. This chain's CDR3 is CASSLRSVRGSPYEQYF. CDR3 in DNA: TGTGCCAGCAGCTTACGCTCGGTGCGGGGTAGCCCCTACGAGCAGTACTTC.

This chain joins TRBV4-3 and TRBJ1-3; D is undetermined. Trimming pared 4 bases from V and 1 base from J, leaving 11 bases between. The CDR3 loop spans 15 amino acids. Germline V lookup: CDR1 LGHNA, CDR2 YSLEER. The CDR3, as DNA: TGCGCCAGCAGCCCAAAGAGGTTATCTGGAAACACCATATATTTT. Translated, it gives CASSPKRLSGNTIYF.

Regarding this clonotype: A read error may be the cause here, since a much bigger clone is one base away. This rearrangement joins TRBV12-3 or TRBV12-4 to TRBJ2-1; D gene ambiguous. Matching the DNA end better, TRBJ2-7 makes the J call doubtful. The CDR3 contains 13 residues. The CDR3 nucleotides read TGTGCCAGCACGGAGAGCTCCTACAATGAGCAGTACTTC. This sequence encodes CASTESSYNEQYF.

The rearrangement uses TRBV20-1 and TRBJ2-7; maybe TRBD2 (6 bases). CDR3 length equals 14 residues. V lost 2 bases and J lost 9, with 20 bases in between. Germline V gene lookup returns CDR1 DFQATT and CDR2 SNEGSKA (reference sequence). CDR3 coding DNA: TGCAGTGCTAGATCAGCTGGGGACTTTTCTGGGCAGTACTTC. Translation: CSARSAGDFSGQYF.

Regarding this clonotype: A much larger clone lies a single base off, so this may be a read error. The CDR3 DNA reads as TGTGCCAGCGGGCGGGGGGCAGGCACAGATACGCAGTATTTT. Translation gives CASGRGAGTDTQYF. This sequence joins TRBV9 and TRBJ2-3, with 8 nucleotides matching TRBD2. After removal of 7 bases from V and 1 base from J, the junction contained 5 bases not matched to a gene. CDR3 size: 14 residues. Germline V gene lookup returns CDR1 SGDLS and CDR2 YYNGEE.

This chain uses TRBV5-6 with TRBJ2-7; TRBD1 matches at 8 bases. The CDR3 sequence is 13 residues long. Germline trimming cut 6 bases from V and 4 bases from J; bases unmatched to any gene: 6. Germline V lookup: CDR1 SGHDT, CDR2 YYEEEE. The CDR3 protein is CASTANRGYEQYF. The DNA of the CDR3 is TGTGCCAGCACCGCCAACAGGGGGTACGAGCAGTACTTC. Filled out from reference TRBV5-6 and TRBJ2-7, the complete variable domain reads DAGVTQSPTHLIKTRGQQVTLRCSPKSGHDTVSWYQQALGQGPQFIFQYYEEEERQRGNFPDRFSGHQFPNYSSELNVNALLLGDSALYLCASTANRGYEQYFGPGTRLTVT.

This clonotype was seen at least ten times. This sequence joins TRBV20-1 and TRBJ1-2, with 9 bases matching TRBD1. V shed 5 bases and J 6 bases; nucleotides not matched to a gene: 13. The CDR3 consists of 15 residues. CDR1 DFQATT and CDR2 SNEGSKA come from the germline V gene (reference sequence). The CDR3 reads CSALLRGGTGNGYTF. CDR3 DNA: TGCAGTGCTTTACTACGTGGGGGGACAGGGAATGGCTACACCTTC.